The rows below give T cell receptor beta chains drawn from one sample of a study of blood T cell repertoires in COVID-19. Clones were read by immunoSEQ multiplex PCR, and TCRdb kept only the in-frame ones, dropping some. In the table there are about 110,000 clones, 70% to 80% of which are singletons. The sample consisted of peripheral blood. These TCRs come from a woman aged 60-70 years with acute or convalescent COVID-19. CDR3s include the opening cysteine and the closing phenylalanine or tryptophan. The D gene is left open where the match is weak. Size tells how often a clone was seen (once, few, many) or the class of an expanded clone, and some rows leave it out.

v_call	d_call	clone_size	j_call	cdr3_aa	cdr3_nt
TRBV28	TRBD1	NA	TRBJ1-1	CASSSGQVGMNTEAFF	TGTGCCAGCAGTTCAGGACAGGTTGGCATGAACACTGAAGCTTTCTTT
TRBV5-1	NA	once	TRBJ2-3	CASSLEGLGTDTQYF	TGCGCCAGCAGCTTGGAGGGGCTGGGGACAGATACGCAGTATTTT
TRBV30	TRBD1	NA	TRBJ1-1	CAWSYFRTGGTEAFF	TGTGCCTGGAGTTATTTTCGGACAGGGGGCACTGAAGCTTTCTTT
TRBV20-1	NA	once	TRBJ1-5	CSASNQGTSRRPQHF	TGCAGTGCAAGTAATCAGGGTACTTCAAGGAGGCCCCAGCATTTT
TRBV7-2	NA	NA	TRBJ1-5	CASSLSGGRTPQPQHF	TGTGCCAGCAGCTTATCGGGGGGGCGCACACCTCAGCCCCAGCATTTT
TRBV27	TRBD1	NA	TRBJ1-4	CASSSPGQGASNEKLFF	TGTGCCAGCAGTTCACCGGGACAGGGGGCCTCTAATGAAAAACTGTTTTTT
TRBV2	NA	NA	TRBJ1-5	CASSAGSRVNQPQHF	TGTGCCAGCAGTGCGGGGAGCCGGGTCAATCAGCCCCAGCATTTT
TRBV7-2	TRBD2	few	TRBJ2-3	CASRPRLAGTDTQYF	TGTGCCAGCAGACCTCGACTAGCGGGCACAGATACGCAGTATTTT
TRBV7-3	TRBD2	NA	TRBJ2-1	CASSPSGTNEQFF	TGTGCCAGCAGCCCTAGCGGGACCAATGAGCAGTTCTTC
TRBV6-2/TRBV6-3	NA	NA	TRBJ2-7	CASSRTAGHEQYF	TGTGCCAGCAGTCGGACTGCCGGCCACGAGCAGTACTTC
TRBV5-4	NA	many	TRBJ2-5	CASSKPQGRETQYF	TGTGCCAGCAGCAAGCCGCAGGGTCGAGAGACCCAGTACTTC
TRBV2	NA	NA	TRBJ2-1	CASSADNEQFF	TGTGCCAGCAGTGCTGACAATGAGCAGTTCTTC
TRBV11-2	NA	NA	TRBJ2-6	CASSPALGNVLTF	TGTGCCAGCAGCCCCGCGCTTGGCAACGTCCTGACTTTC
TRBV7-9	NA	NA	TRBJ2-1	CASSDSGRPQFF	TGTGCCAGCAGCGATAGTGGGAGGCCCCAGTTCTTC
TRBV7-2	NA	once	TRBJ1-1	CASTDLGGTRNTEAFF	TGTGCCAGCACCGATTTGGGGGGGACTAGGAACACTGAAGCTTTCTTT
TRBV25-1	NA	few	TRBJ1-6	CASSERGSVAPLHF	TGTGCCAGCAGTGAACGAGGGAGTGTTGCACCCCTCCACTTT
TRBV29-1	NA	few	TRBJ1-4	CSVPGQANEKLFF	TGCAGCGTACCGGGACAAGCTAATGAAAAACTGTTTTTT
TRBV15	NA	few	TRBJ1-6	CATSREGTLLDNSPLHF	TGTGCCACCAGCAGAGAGGGGACACTCCTCGATAATTCACCCCTCCACTTT
TRBV12-3/TRBV12-4	NA	NA	TRBJ2-7	CASSFGQSYEQYF	TGTGCCAGCAGTTTCGGACAAAGCTACGAGCAGTACTTC
TRBV19	NA	NA	TRBJ1-1	CASRAGQMNTEAFF	TGTGCCAGTAGAGCGGGACAAATGAACACTGAAGCTTTCTTT
TRBV24-1	TRBD2	NA	TRBJ2-1	CATSRPSGNEQFF	TGTGCCACCAGCCGGCCTAGCGGCAATGAGCAGTTCTTC
TRBV12-5	NA	NA	TRBJ2-5	CASQTGGGTQYF	TGTGCTAGTCAGACAGGAGGTGGGACCCAGTACTTC
TRBV6-6	TRBD2	NA	TRBJ2-5	CASSPGLLAGGPRETQYF	TGTGCCAGCAGTCCAGGATTACTAGCGGGGGGGCCTCGAGAGACCCAGTACTTC
TRBV7-2	NA	NA	TRBJ2-5	CASSLARLVLPMETQYF	TGTGCCAGCAGCTTAGCGCGACTAGTCCTGCCAATGGAGACCCAGTACTTC
TRBV6-5	TRBD2	NA	TRBJ2-7	CVSGGTYEQYF	TGTGTAAGCGGGGGGACCTACGAGCAGTACTTC
TRBV5-6	TRBD2	NA	TRBJ2-1	CASSSGTSAYNEQFF	TGTGCCAGCAGTTCCGGGACTAGCGCCTACAATGAGCAGTTCTTC
TRBV10-3	NA	few	TRBJ2-7	CAISLEGSFYEQYF	TGTGCCATCAGTTTGGAGGGAAGCTTCTACGAGCAGTACTTC
TRBV5-1	NA	NA	TRBJ1-2	CASSLGQGPTNYGYTF	TGCGCCAGCAGCTTGGGGCAGGGGCCCACTAACTATGGCTACACCTTC